The rows below give T cell receptor beta chains drawn from one sample of a study of low-dose radiotherapy and immunotherapy resistance in tumors. Using its own MiXCR run on the reads, TCRdb lists one record per CDR3 protein. The profile covers about 82,000 distinct CDR3 sequences, with approximately 19% appearing a single time and 5% to 6.5% taken by the ten largest. The sample was PBMCs, taken before treatment. The source is a male donor with prostate cancer. Each CDR3 is given with its conserved first and last residue. A D gene is named only where the DNA matches it firmly. The size entry is marked missing in some rows and otherwise reads once, few, many or a size class.

clone_size,d_call,v_call,j_call,cdr3_aa,cdr3_nt
NA,TRBD1,TRBV2,TRBJ1-5,CASSAPGSGGNFQPQHF,TGTGCCAGCAGTGCCCCGGGGTCAGGGGGCAATTTCCAGCCCCAGCATTTT
many,TRBD2,TRBV28,TRBJ2-1,CASSSSSGISYNEQFF,TGTGCCAGCAGTTCATCTAGCGGGATCTCCTACAATGAGCAGTTCTTC
many,TRBD2,TRBV4-2,TRBJ2-1,CASSQDAPSGKRNEQFF,TGTGCCAGCAGCCAAGATGCGCCTAGCGGGAAAAGGAATGAGCAGTTCTTC
many,TRBD1,TRBV7-9,TRBJ1-1,CASSWGQEPSAEAFF,TGTGCCAGCAGCTGGGGACAGGAACCTAGCGCTGAAGCTTTCTTT
many,NA,TRBV2,TRBJ1-2,CASSDGKWGYTF,TGTGCCAGCAGTGACGGGAAGTGGGGCTACACCTTC
NA,NA,TRBV4-1,TRBJ2-7,CASSHPTRTHEQYF,TGCGCCAGCAGCCACCCAACTAGAACCCACGAGCAGTACTTC
many,TRBD2,TRBV12-3/TRBV12-4,TRBJ2-3,CASSFQRGSTDTQYF,TGTGCCAGCAGTTTTCAGCGGGGGTCCACAGATACGCAGTATTTT
NA,TRBD1,TRBV28,TRBJ1-5,CASSTTGTGGNQPQHF,TGTGCCAGCAGTACCACCGGGACAGGGGGCAATCAGCCCCAGCATTTT
many,NA,TRBV20-1,TRBJ1-2,CSAPLVQHYGYTF,TGCAGTGCCCCCCTGGTCCAGCACTATGGCTACACCTTC
many,NA,TRBV6-1,TRBJ2-1,CASSELTAGDEQFF,TGTGCCAGCAGTGAATTAACCGCCGGCGATGAGCAGTTCTTC
many,NA,TRBV24-1,TRBJ2-3,CATSTPDSRATDTQYF,TGTGCCACCAGCACTCCGGACTCCCGGGCGACAGATACGCAGTATTTT
NA,NA,TRBV4-3,TRBJ2-4,CASSQVFDSRGTKNIQYF,TGCGCCAGCAGCCAAGTCTTCGACAGCCGGGGGACCAAAAACATTCAGTACTTC
many,NA,TRBV21-1,TRBJ2-1,CASSLPAGSLDEQFF,TGTGCCAGCAGCCTACCTGCCGGGAGTCTCGATGAGCAGTTCTTC
many,NA,TRBV19,TRBJ1-1,CASRGRQNTEAFF,TGTGCCAGCCGCGGGCGGCAGAACACTGAAGCTTTCTTT
many,TRBD2,TRBV7-3,TRBJ2-1,CASSLAGAYNEQFF,TGTGCCAGCAGCTTAGCGGGGGCCTACAATGAGCAGTTCTTC
many,NA,TRBV20-1,TRBJ2-7,CSAAPAQGSSYEQYF,TGCAGTGCAGCTCCCGCCCAGGGAAGCTCCTACGAGCAGTACTTC
many,TRBD2,TRBV5-1,TRBJ2-3,CASSSGTSEYTDTQYF,TGCGCCAGCAGCTCCGGGACTAGCGAGTACACAGATACGCAGTATTTT
many,TRBD1,TRBV28,TRBJ1-2,CASSLFRTGVGRGYTF,TGTGCCAGCAGTTTATTCAGGACAGGGGTAGGGAGGGGCTACACCTTC
many,NA,TRBV7-6,TRBJ1-5,CASSRMASGSDQPQHF,TGTGCCAGCAGCAGAATGGCGAGCGGCAGCGATCAGCCCCAGCATTTT
NA,TRBD1,TRBV7-3,TRBJ2-6,CASSTQGAGANVLTF,TGTGCCAGCAGCACACAGGGGGCTGGGGCCAACGTCCTGACTTTC
NA,NA,TRBV19,TRBJ1-5,CASSPLRDQPQHF,TGTGCCAGTAGTCCTCTGAGGGATCAGCCCCAGCATTTT
many,TRBD2,TRBV30,TRBJ2-7,CAWSVGLDSSEQYF,TGTGCCTGGAGTGTGGGACTAGATTCCTCCGAGCAGTACTTC
many,NA,TRBV20-1,TRBJ1-3,CSARPRQDLWNTIYF,TGCAGTGCTAGACCCAGACAGGATCTTTGGAACACCATATATTTT
many,TRBD2,TRBV3-1,TRBJ2-3,CASSPQPAGGPDTQYF,TGTGCCAGCAGCCCTCAGCCGGCGGGAGGGCCCGATACGCAGTATTTT
many,NA,TRBV30,TRBJ1-2,CAWSGGAYGYTF,TGTGCCTGGAGTGGTGGGGCCTATGGCTACACCTTC
many,NA,TRBV5-1,TRBJ2-7,CASSSARAPYEQYF,TGCGCCAGCAGCTCTGCCAGGGCGCCCTACGAGCAGTACTTC
many,TRBD2,TRBV6-2/TRBV6-3,TRBJ2-7,CASSYSGGTYTYEQYF,TGTGCCAGCAGTTACTCGGGAGGGACGTATACCTACGAGCAGTACTTC
many,TRBD2,TRBV7-2,TRBJ2-7,CASSLELAGGSYEQYF,TGTGCCAGCAGCTTAGAACTAGCGGGGGGATCCTACGAGCAGTACTTC
many,NA,TRBV7-2,TRBJ2-3,CASSFRGSPSTDTQYF,TGTGCCAGCAGCTTTCGAGGCAGCCCAAGCACAGATACGCAGTATTTT
few,TRBD2,TRBV27,TRBJ2-7,CASTGLAGPRGSYEQYF,TGTGCCAGTACAGGACTAGCGGGGCCAAGGGGCTCCTACGAGCAGTACTTC
many,TRBD1,TRBV29-1,TRBJ1-6,CSVADREDSPLHF,TGCAGCGTTGCGGACAGGGAGGATTCACCCCTCCACTTT
many,NA,TRBV28,TRBJ2-1,CASSWYREAYNEQFF,TGTGCCAGCAGTTGGTACAGGGAAGCCTACAATGAGCAGTTCTTC
many,TRBD2,TRBV20-1,TRBJ2-7,CSAEAQRGYYEQYF,TGCAGTGCTGAAGCCCAGCGGGGATACTACGAGCAGTACTTC
many,TRBD1,TRBV6-2/TRBV6-3,TRBJ2-3,CASSMGQGAGNTQYF,TGTGCCAGCAGCATGGGACAGGGGGCGGGGAATACGCAGTATTTT
many,TRBD2,TRBV20-1,TRBJ2-5,CSARDQASGETQYF,TGCAGTGCTAGAGATCAGGCTAGCGGAGAGACCCAGTACTTC
many,TRBD2,TRBV27,TRBJ2-1,CASSSLTSGGSGNEQFF,TGTGCCAGCAGTTCGCTGACTAGCGGGGGGTCCGGCAATGAGCAGTTCTTC
many,NA,TRBV4-1,TRBJ2-5,CASSQGVGAQETQYF,TGCGCCAGCAGCCAAGGGGTGGGAGCGCAAGAGACCCAGTACTTC